These 4 T cell receptor delta chains were all obtained from the same sample, sequenced in a study of gamma-delta chains in newborns, infants, children. TCRdb re-called the reads via CATT. The sample carries fewer than 8,000 delta-chain clones, less than 0.75% recorded once. The sample comprised blood. The receptor source for this set is a child who was a newborn, infant or young child, either healthy, febrile or measles-vaccinated (not recorded which).

For this clone: It may be a read error: a sequence one base away is much more abundant. The chain uses TRDV2 and TRDJ3, with TRDD3 matching 7 bases. The V gene's germline CDR1 is GEAIGNYY and CDR2 EKD. The V gene end was trimmed by 3 bases and the J gene end by 2 bases; junction bases not matched to a gene: 9. The CDR3 has 18 residues. CDR3 DNA: TGTGCCTGTGACGCCGCGGGGGATGGGACCTGGGACACCCGACAGATGTTTTTC. Translated: CACDAAGDGTWDTRQMFF.

In its sample, this clone ranks as medium-sized. This same CDR3 is encoded by further DNA sequences in the sample. The chain combines TRDV2 with TRDJ2, with TRDD3 matching 9 bases. V gave up 2 bases and J gave up 5 bases; unmatched junction bases: 5. Germline V CDR1 and CDR2: GEAIGNYY, EKD. CDR3 length: 15 residues. The CDR3 loop reads CACDILGEDTAQLFF. In nucleotides, the CDR3 is TGTGCCTGTGACATACTGGGGGAAGATACAGCACAACTCTTCTTT.

Turning to this clone: A far larger clone is off by one base, so a read error is likely. Other DNA sequences from this sample encode an identical CDR3 as well. This sequence joins TRDV2 and TRDJ2; 13 positions match TRDD3. J lost 2 bases, V lost 3 bases, and 14 bases had no gene match. Germline assignment: CDR1 GEAIGNYY and CDR2 EKD. The CDR3 totals 20 residues. This CDR3 reads CACDPLLGDTRVPLTAQLFF. For the CDR3, the DNA is TGTGCCTGTGACCCACTACTGGGGGATACGCGGGTCCCCTTGACAGCACAACTCTTCTTT.

This clone has just a few counts. This may be a read error, as it is one base from a much larger clone. This sequence joins TRDV2 and TRDJ2, with TRDD3 matching over 10 bases. Germline loops: CDR1 GEAIGNYY, CDR2 EKD. This CDR3 is 15 amino acids long. Here the CDR3 DNA reads TGTGCCTGTGACATACTGGGGGATGAAGAAGCACACCTCTTCTTT. This codes for CACDILGDEEAHLFF.